Listed below are T cell receptor beta chains from one sample, sequenced in a study of CD4 T cells in relation to SARS-CoV-2 and coronaviruses. Profiled with immunoSEQ multiplex PCR; TCRdb holds only in-frame clones, not every one. This sample has around 12,000 clones, with approximately 80% found just once. For these receptors, no antigen is known. The sample was CD4+ T cells from PBMCs, cultured in vitro. The origin of the receptors is a human donor in good health. CDR3s include the opening cysteine and the closing phenylalanine or tryptophan. The order of the fields is CDR3 DNA, CDR3 protein, D gene, clone size, J gene, V gene. D genes are given only for firm matches. Size tells how often a clone was seen (once, few, many) or the class of an expanded clone, and some rows leave it out.

TGTGCCAGCTCCCTGGGCGGGGATTCTAACGTAGCTTTCTTT	CASSLGGDSNVAFF	NA	NA	TRBJ1-1	TRBV18
TGTGCCAGCAGCCAAGAGGACTGGACCTACGAGCAGTACTTC	CASSQEDWTYEQYF	NA	once	TRBJ2-7	TRBV4-2
TGTGCCAGCAGCCAAGCCAACAGGGGAATGTACGAGCAGTACTTC	CASSQANRGMYEQYF	TRBD1	NA	TRBJ2-7	TRBV3-1/TRBV3-2
TGTGCCAGCAGGCCCTTGGGGGGCGCGCAGTATTTT	CASRPLGGAQYF	NA	few	TRBJ2-3	TRBV2
TGTGCCAGCAGCCAGAGACTAGGTGCGCAGTACTTC	CASSQRLGAQYF	NA	NA	TRBJ2-7	TRBV7-2
TGCGCCAGCAGCCAAGAGGGAGGGCATGAAAAACTGTTTTTT	CASSQEGGHEKLFF	NA	few	TRBJ1-4	TRBV4-3
TGTGCCAGCAGCGAAGGGTCAGGGTCTAGCTCTGGAAACACCATATATTTT	CASSEGSGSSSGNTIYF	NA	NA	TRBJ1-3	TRBV4-2
TGCGCCAGCAGCCAAGGGTGGTTGGCTAATGAAAAACTGTTTTTT	CASSQGWLANEKLFF	NA	once	TRBJ1-4	TRBV4-3
TGTGCCAGCAGTTTACAGGCAGGCTATGGCTACACCTTC	CASSLQAGYGYTF	NA	NA	TRBJ1-2	TRBV12-3/TRBV12-4
TGTGCCAGCAGCATCGGACTAGCGGGAGGAACAGATACGCAGTATTTT	CASSIGLAGGTDTQYF	TRBD2	NA	TRBJ2-3	TRBV5-4
TGTGCCAGCACCCTGAGAACTAGCGGGGCCGGGGAGCTGTTTTTT	CASTLRTSGAGELFF	TRBD2	NA	TRBJ2-2	TRBV7-2
TGTGCCATCTGTGGGACAGGCTATCCGAACACTGAAGCTTTCTTT	CAICGTGYPNTEAFF	TRBD1	NA	TRBJ1-1	TRBV10-3
TGTGCCAGCAGGCGGACAGGGGGAGCCTATGGCTACACCTTC	CASRRTGGAYGYTF	TRBD1	NA	TRBJ1-2	TRBV5-4
TGTGCCAGTAAGTGGGGAAATACGCAGTATTTT	CASKWGNTQYF	NA	NA	TRBJ2-3	TRBV19
TGTGCCAGTAGTCTCAGATGGGGGTCTGAGCAGTTCTTC	CASSLRWGSEQFF	NA	NA	TRBJ2-1	TRBV19
TGCGCCAGCAGCGGGGGACAGGGGGCGAACACCGGGGAGCTGTTTTTT	CASSGGQGANTGELFF	TRBD1	NA	TRBJ2-2	TRBV5-1
TGTGCTAGTGGTTTGGTAGTCAGGACTTACTTCAACTATGGCTACACCTTC	CASGLVVRTYFNYGYTF	NA	once	TRBJ1-2	TRBV12-5
TGTGCCAGTAGTATAGCCTCTGGACGGCACTATGGCTACACCTTC	CASSIASGRHYGYTF	NA	few	TRBJ1-2	TRBV19
TGCGCCAGCAGCCCCACCCCGGGACAGGGACATCAACTGTTTTTT	CASSPTPGQGHQLFF	TRBD1	NA	TRBJ1-4	TRBV4-3
TGTGCCTGGAGTTCACCGCTAAGCAACTATGGCTACACCTTC	CAWSSPLSNYGYTF	NA	NA	TRBJ1-2	TRBV30